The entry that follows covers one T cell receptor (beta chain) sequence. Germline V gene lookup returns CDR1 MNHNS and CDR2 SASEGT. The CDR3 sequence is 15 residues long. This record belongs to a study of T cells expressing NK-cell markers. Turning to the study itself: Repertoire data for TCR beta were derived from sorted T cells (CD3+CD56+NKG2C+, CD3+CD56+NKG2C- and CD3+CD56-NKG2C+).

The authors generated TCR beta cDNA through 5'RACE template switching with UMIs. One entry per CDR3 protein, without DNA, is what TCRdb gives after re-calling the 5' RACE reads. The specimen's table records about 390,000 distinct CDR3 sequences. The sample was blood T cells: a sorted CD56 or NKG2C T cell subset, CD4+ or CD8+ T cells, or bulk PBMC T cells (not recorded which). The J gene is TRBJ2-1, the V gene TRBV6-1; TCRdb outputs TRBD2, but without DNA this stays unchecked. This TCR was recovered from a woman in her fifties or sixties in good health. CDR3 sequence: CASSRVAGAFNEQFF.